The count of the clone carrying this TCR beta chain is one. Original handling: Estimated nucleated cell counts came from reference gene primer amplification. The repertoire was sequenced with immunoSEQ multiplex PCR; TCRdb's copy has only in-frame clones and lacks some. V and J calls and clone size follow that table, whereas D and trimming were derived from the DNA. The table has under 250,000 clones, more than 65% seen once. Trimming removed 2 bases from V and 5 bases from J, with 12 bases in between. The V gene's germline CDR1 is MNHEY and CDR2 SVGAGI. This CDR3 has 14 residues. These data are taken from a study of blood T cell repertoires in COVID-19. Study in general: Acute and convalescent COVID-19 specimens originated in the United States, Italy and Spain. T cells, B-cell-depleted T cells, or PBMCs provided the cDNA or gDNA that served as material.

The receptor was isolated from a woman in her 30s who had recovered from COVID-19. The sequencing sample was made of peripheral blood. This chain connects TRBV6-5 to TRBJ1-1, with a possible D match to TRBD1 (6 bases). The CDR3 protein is CASSYGDIATEAFF. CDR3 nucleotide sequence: TGTGCCAGCAGTTACGGGGACATTGCGACTGAAGCTTTCTTT.